This T cell receptor (beta chain) was sequenced during a study of T cells in localized non-small cell lung cancer. Broader study findings: A single tumor region was sequenced, leaving heterogeneity possible. Increased T cell density in blood showed an association with longer overall survival. Compared with tumor, uninvolved adjacent lung displayed greater T cell clonality, ranking highest overall.

Profiling relied on immunoSEQ multiplex PCR, and the TCRdb table lists in-frame clones only, not all of them. The sample has about 43,000 clones, more than 85% seen once. For this clone: The antigen remains undetermined.

The clonotype was recovered from a woman aged 40-75 years with stage II lung adenocarcinoma. The sample was PBMCs, taken before any cancer treatment.

The CDR3 spells CASSLLDPGLAGRGSYNEQFF. Written as DNA, the CDR3 is TGTGCCAGCAGCCTTTTGGATCCGGGACTAGCGGGAAGGGGTTCCTACAATGAGCAGTTCTTC. V gene TRBV6-7 combines with J gene TRBJ2-1; 13 bases are shared with TRBD2. TRBV6-7 is sorted into the ORF group, with uncertain function. The CDR3 consists of 21 residues. V lost 6 bases to trimming and J lost 1 base; unmatched junction nucleotides: 18.